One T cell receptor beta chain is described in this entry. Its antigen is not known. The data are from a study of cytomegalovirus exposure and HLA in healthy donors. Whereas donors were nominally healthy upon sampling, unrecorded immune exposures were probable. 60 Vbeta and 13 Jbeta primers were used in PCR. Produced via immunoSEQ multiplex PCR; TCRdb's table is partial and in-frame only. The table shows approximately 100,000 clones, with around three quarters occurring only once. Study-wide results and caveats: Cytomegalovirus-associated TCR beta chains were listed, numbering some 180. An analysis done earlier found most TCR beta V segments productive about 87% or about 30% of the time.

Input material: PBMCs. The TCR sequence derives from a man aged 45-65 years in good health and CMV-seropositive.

DNA for the CDR3: TGTGCCAGCAGTTACGGGGCGCCAGGTGCTGGAAACACCATATATTTT. This translates into CASSYGAPGAGNTIYF. V usage is TRBV6-5 and J usage is TRBJ1-3, with TRBD1 as a possible D gene (5 bases). The CDR3 spans 16 residues. Germline V gene lookup returns CDR1 MNHEY and CDR2 SVGAGI. Trimming took 2 bases from V and 2 from J, leaving 13 bases between them.